This T cell receptor (beta chain) derives from a study of blood T cell repertoires in COVID-19. Germline CDR1 and CDR2: ENHRY and SYGVKD. CDR3 size: 15 residues. After removal of 4 bases from V and 7 bases from J, the junction contained 7 bases not matched to a gene. Clones were sequenced by immunoSEQ multiplex PCR, and TCRdb holds only the in-frame ones, with some missing. The sample contains approximately 300,000 clones, approximately 88% of which appear only once. The chain couples TRBV10-3 to TRBJ2-1; TRBD2 matches 10 bases. The clonotype originates from a man between 60 and 75 years old who had recovered from COVID-19. Material: PBMCs or T cells enriched from blood (not recorded which). The CDR3 DNA is TGTGCCATCAGTGGGCTAGCGGGAGATAGTAATGAGCAGTTCTTC. Its protein is CAISGLAGDSNEQFF.